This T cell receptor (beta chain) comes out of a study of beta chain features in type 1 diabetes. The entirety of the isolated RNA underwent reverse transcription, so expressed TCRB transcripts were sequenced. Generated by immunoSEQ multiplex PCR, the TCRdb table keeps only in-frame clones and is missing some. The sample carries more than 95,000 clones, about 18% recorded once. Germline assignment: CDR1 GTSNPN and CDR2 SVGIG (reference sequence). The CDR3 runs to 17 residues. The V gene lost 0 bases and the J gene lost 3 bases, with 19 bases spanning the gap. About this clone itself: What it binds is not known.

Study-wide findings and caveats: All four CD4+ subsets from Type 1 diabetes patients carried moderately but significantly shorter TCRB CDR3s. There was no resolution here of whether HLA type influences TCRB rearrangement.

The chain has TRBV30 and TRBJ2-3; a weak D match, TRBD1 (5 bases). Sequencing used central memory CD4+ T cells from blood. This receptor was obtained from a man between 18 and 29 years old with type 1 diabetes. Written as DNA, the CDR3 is TGTGCCTGGAGTGTATGGCAGGGTAACGCTTTGACAGATACGCAGTATTTT. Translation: CAWSVWQGNALTDTQYF.